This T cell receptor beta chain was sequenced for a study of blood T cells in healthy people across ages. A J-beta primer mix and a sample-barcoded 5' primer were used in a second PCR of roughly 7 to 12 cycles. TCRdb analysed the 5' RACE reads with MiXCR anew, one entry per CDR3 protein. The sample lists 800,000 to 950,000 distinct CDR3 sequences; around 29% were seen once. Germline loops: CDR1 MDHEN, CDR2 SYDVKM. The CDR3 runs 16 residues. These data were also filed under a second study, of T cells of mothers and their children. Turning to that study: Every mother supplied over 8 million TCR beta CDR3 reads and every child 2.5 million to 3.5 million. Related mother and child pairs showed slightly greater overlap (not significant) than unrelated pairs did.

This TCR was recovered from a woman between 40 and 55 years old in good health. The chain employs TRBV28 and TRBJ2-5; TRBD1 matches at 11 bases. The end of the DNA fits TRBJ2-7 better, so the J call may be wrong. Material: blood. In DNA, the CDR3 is TGTGCCAGCAGCCCCTCATTCGGGACAGGGGGGTACGAGCAGTACTTC. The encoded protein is CASSPSFGTGGYEQYF.